These T cell receptor beta chains were read from a single sample in a study of CXCR3-negative and CXCR3-positive naive CD8 T cells. TCRdb derives one entry per CDR3 protein from the 5' RACE reads, leaving out DNA. This table lists approximately 90,000 distinct CDR3 sequences. The sample was naive CXCR3+ CD8+ T cells from blood. The receptors stem from a human donor in good health. Some clones in this sample may be carry-over from other donors' samples. CDR3s include the opening cysteine and the closing phenylalanine or tryptophan.

CASSLTGNLDTQYF	TRBV27	TRBJ2-3
CASSENAGVGGELFF	TRBV6-4	TRBJ2-2
CASSLEIFEGEVFEQYF	TRBV7-2	TRBJ2-7
CSAGQGSSYEQYF	TRBV29-1	TRBJ2-7
CASSLRHRSYNEQFF	TRBV13	TRBJ2-1
CASSYNFGVAGETKDTQYF	TRBV6-2/TRBV6-3	TRBJ2-3
CAISERTVPNQPQHF	TRBV10-3	TRBJ1-5
CASSDSSNTEAFF	TRBV9	TRBJ1-1
CASSFTGGTYEQYF	TRBV27	TRBJ2-7
CASSVEEENTIYF	TRBV9	TRBJ1-3
CSARDSGGYTQYF	TRBV20-1	TRBJ2-3
CASSLYFSDSGANVLTF	TRBV11-1	TRBJ2-6
CASSLDSGTGQETQYF	TRBV7-9	TRBJ2-5
CASSLEPDRGNTIYF	TRBV5-5	TRBJ1-3
CASKSGGSYNEQFF	TRBV27	TRBJ2-1
CASSPGAPTGTEAFF	TRBV18	TRBJ1-1
CSARGTAYNEQFF	TRBV20-1	TRBJ2-1
CASSLSHTYYGYTF	TRBV28	TRBJ1-2
CASSLTSGGLTHEQYF	TRBV7-9	TRBJ2-7
CASSFGTGHQETQYF	TRBV28	TRBJ2-5
CASSQGRDYEQYF	TRBV6-5	TRBJ2-7
CASSLRAAYEQYF	TRBV28	TRBJ2-7
CARSVGGLAEAFF	TRBV2	TRBJ1-1
CASRKPGQGTPYEQYF	TRBV7-9	TRBJ2-7
CASSLDRDYEQYF	TRBV9	TRBJ2-7
CAKTSGRDIEQFF	TRBV10-1	TRBJ2-1
CASSTTLAEYAYEQYF	TRBV7-8	TRBJ2-7
CASSYQLTGWAGELFF	TRBV6-6	TRBJ2-2
CASSDLAGVYNEQFF	TRBV12-3/TRBV12-4	TRBJ2-1
CASSSGTSGSAEQFF	TRBV7-3	TRBJ2-1
CASRSDTPRSYEQYF	TRBV6-2/TRBV6-3	TRBJ2-7
CASSQTGGNTEAFF	TRBV28	TRBJ1-1
CASSLVVRSTGELFF	TRBV7-2	TRBJ2-2
CSVRLTSEVDEQFF	TRBV29-1	TRBJ2-1
CARSPGLALIEQYF	TRBV6-5	TRBJ2-7
CRGLAGGPRSNEQFF	TRBV20-1	TRBJ2-1
CASLTGTRNIQYF	TRBV21-1	TRBJ2-4
CASSRGSLRSYNEQFF	TRBV28	TRBJ2-1